The entry below gives a single T cell receptor beta chain sequence along with its context. Time point meaning: pretreatment peripheral blood. This table comes from immunoSEQ multiplex PCR, and its TCRdb copy is limited to in-frame clones, with some not included. The table lists about 39,000 clones, approximately 90% of them singletons. This sample was taken from a study of PD-L1 blockade in urothelial cancer. Germline V gene sequence: CDR1 SNHLY, CDR2 FYNNEI. Deletions cut 6 bases from V and 2 bases from J, with 11 bases between. The CDR3 extends over 13 amino acids. Sample: PBMCs, taken around atezolizumab (anti-PD-L1) treatment. The chain uses TRBV2 and TRBJ2-7, with a weak D call TRBD1 (5 bases). This sequence was found in an older woman with urothelial cancer. CDR3 in DNA: TGTGCCAGCAGAGCAGACAGCACCTACGAGCAGTACTTC. It specifies CASRADSTYEQYF.